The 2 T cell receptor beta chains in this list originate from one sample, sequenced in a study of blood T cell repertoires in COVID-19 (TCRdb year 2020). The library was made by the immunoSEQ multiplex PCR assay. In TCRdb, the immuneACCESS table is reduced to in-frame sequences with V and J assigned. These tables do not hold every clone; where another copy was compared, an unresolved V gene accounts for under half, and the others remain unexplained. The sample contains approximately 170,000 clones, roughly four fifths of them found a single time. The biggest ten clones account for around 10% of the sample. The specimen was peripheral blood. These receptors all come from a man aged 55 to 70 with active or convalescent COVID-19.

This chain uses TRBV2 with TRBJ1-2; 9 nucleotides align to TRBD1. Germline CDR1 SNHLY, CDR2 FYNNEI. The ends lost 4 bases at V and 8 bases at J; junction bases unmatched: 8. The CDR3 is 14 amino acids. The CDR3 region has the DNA TGTGCCAGCAGTGTTGGACAGGGGCCCGGCGGCTACACCTTC. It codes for CASSVGQGPGGYTF.

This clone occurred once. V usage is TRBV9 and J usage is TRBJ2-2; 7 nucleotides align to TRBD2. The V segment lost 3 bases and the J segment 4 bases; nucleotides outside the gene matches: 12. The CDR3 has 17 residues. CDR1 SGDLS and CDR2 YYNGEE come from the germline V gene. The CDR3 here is CASSEREGLARTGELFF. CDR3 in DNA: TGTGCCAGCAGCGAGAGGGAGGGGTTGGCACGCACCGGGGAGCTGTTTTTT.